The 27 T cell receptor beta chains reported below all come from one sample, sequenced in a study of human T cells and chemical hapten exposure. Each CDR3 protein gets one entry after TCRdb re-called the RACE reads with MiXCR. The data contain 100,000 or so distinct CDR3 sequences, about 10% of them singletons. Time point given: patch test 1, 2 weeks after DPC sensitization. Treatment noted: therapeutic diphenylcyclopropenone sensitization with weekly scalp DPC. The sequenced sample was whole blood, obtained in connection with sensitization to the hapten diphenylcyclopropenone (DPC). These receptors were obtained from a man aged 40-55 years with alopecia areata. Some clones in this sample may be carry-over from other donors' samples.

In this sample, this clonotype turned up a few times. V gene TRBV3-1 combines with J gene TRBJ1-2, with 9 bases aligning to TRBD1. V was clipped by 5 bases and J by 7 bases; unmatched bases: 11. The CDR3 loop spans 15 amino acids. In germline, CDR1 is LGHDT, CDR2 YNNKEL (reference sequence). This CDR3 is CASSTPGTGTIGYTF. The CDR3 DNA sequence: TGTGCCAGCAGCACACCCGGGACAGGGACCATTGGCTACACCTTC. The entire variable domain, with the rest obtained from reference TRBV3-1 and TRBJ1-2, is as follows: DTAVSQTPKYLVTQMGNDKSIKCEQNLGHDTMYWYKQDSKKFLKIMFSYNNKELIINETVPNRFSPKSPDKAHLNLHINSLELGDSAVYFCASSTPGTGTIGYTFGSGTRLTVV.

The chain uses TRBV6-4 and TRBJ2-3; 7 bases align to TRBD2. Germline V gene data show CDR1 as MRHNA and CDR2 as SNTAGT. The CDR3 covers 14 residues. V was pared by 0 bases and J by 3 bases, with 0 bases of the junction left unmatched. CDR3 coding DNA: TGTGCCAGCAGTGACTCGCGGGAGACAGATACGCAGTATTTT. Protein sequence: CASSDSRETDTQYF.

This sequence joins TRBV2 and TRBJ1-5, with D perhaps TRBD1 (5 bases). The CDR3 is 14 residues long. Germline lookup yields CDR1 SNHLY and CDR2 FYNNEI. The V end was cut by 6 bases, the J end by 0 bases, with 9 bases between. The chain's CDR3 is CASSQGYSNQPQHF. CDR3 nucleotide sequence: TGTGCCAGCAGCCAGGGCTATAGCAATCAGCCCCAGCATTTT.

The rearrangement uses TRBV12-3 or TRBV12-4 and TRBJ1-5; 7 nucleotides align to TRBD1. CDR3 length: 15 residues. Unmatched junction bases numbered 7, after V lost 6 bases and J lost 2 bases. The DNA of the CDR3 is TGTGCCAGCAGATCAGACAGGGACGGCAATCAGCCCCAGCATTTT. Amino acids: CASRSDRDGNQPQHF.

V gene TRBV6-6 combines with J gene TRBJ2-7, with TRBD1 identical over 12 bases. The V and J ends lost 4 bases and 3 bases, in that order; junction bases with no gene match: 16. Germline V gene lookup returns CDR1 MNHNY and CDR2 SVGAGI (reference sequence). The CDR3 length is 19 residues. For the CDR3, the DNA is TGTGCCAGCAGTTTTCCTATTGGGACAGGGGGCCGCCCGGGCTACGAGCAGTACTTC. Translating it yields CASSFPIGTGGRPGYEQYF.

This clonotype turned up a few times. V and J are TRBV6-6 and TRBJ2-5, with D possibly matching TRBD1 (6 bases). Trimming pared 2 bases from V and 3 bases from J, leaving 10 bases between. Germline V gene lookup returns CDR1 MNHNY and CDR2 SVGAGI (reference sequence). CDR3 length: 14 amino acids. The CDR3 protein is CASSYTKGEETQYF. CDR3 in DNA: TGTGCCAGCAGTTACACGAAGGGGGAAGAGACCCAGTACTTC.

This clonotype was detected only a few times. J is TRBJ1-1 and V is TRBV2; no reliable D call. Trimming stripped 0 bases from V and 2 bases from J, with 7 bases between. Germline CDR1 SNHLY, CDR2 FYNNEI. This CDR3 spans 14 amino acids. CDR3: CASSEAVSNTEAFF. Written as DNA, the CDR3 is TGTGCCAGCAGTGAAGCGGTCAGTAACACTGAAGCTTTCTTT.

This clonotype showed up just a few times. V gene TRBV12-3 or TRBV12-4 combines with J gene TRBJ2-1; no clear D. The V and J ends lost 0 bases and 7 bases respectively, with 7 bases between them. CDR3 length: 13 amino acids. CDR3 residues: CASSLAPRNEQFF. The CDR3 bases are TGTGCCAGCAGTTTAGCGCCCAGAAATGAGCAGTTCTTC.

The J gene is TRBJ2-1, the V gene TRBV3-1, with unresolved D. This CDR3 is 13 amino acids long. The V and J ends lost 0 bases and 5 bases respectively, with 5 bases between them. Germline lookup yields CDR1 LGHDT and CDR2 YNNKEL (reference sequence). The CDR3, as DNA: TGTGCCAGCAGCCAAGATAGAGACAATGAGCAGTTCTTC. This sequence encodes CASSQDRDNEQFF.

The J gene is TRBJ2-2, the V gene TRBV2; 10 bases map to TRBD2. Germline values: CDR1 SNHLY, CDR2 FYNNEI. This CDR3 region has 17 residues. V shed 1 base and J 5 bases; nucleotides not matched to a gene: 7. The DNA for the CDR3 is TGTGCCAGCAGTGAAGTCCCTAGCGGGAGTGTTACCGGGGAGCTGTTTTTT. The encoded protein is CASSEVPSGSVTGELFF.

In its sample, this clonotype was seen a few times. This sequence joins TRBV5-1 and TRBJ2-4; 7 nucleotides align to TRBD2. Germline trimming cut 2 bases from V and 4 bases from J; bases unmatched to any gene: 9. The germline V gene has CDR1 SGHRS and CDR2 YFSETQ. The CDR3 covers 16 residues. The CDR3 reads CASSLNPASGKNIQYF. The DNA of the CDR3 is TGCGCCAGCAGCTTAAATCCGGCTAGCGGAAAAAACATTCAGTACTTC. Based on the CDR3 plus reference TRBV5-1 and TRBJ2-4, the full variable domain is KAGVTQTPRYLIKTRGQQVTLSCSPISGHRSVSWYQQTPGQGLQFLFEYFSETQRNKGNFPGRFSGRQFSNSRSEMNVSTLELGDSALYLCASSLNPASGKNIQYFGAGTRLSVL.

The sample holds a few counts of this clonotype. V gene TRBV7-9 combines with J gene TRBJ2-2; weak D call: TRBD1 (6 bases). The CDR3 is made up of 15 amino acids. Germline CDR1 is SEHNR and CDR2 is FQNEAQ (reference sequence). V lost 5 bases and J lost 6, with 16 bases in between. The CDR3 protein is CASSPLQGSAGELFF. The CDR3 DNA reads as TGTGCCAGCAGCCCCCTTCAGGGGTCTGCCGGGGAGCTGTTTTTT.

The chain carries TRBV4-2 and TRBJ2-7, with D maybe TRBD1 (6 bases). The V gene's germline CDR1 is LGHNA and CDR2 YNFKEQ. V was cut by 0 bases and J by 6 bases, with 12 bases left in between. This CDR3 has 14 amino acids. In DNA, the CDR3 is TGTGCCAGCAGCCAAGATCCAGCAGGGGTCGAGCAGTACTTC. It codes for CASSQDPAGVEQYF.

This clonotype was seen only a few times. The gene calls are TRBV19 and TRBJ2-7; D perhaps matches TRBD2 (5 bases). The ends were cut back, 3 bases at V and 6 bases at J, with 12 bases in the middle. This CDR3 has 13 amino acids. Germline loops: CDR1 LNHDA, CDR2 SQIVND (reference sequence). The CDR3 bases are TGTGCCAGTAGTATGGGAGTACGGGGCGAGCAGTACGTC. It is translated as CASSMGVRGEQYV.

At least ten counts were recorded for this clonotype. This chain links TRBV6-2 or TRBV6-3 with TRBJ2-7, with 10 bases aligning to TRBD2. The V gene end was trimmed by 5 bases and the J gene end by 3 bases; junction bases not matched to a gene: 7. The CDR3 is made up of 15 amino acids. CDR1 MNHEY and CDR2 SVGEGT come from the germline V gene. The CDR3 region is CASSPRTSGLYEQYV. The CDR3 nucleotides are TGTGCCAGCAGTCCCCGGACTAGCGGCCTCTACGAGCAGTACGTC.

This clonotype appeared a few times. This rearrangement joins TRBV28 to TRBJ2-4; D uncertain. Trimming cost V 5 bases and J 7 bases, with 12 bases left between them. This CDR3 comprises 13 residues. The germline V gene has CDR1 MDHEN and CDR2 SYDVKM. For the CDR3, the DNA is TGTGCCAGCAGTCCGGGTCCCCTTAACATTCAGTACTTC. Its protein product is CASSPGPLNIQYF.

The CDR3 DNA reads TGTGCCAGCAGCTCAGCTAGCGGGAGTGGGGATGAGCAGTTCTTC. Its translation is CASSSASGSGDEQFF. V is TRBV5-4 and J is TRBJ2-1, with 10 bases fitting TRBD2. The junction had 8 bases not matched to a gene; V was cut back by 3 bases and J by 8 bases. This CDR3 region has 15 residues. Germline-derived CDR1 and CDR2 are SGHNT and YYREEE (reference sequence).

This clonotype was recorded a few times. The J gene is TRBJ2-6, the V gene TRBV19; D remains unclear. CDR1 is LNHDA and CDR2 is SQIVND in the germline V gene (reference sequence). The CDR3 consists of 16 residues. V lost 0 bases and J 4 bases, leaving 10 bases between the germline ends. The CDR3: CASSIDTGSGANVLTF. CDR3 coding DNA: TGTGCCAGTAGTATAGATACGGGCTCAGGGGCCAACGTCCTGACTTTC.

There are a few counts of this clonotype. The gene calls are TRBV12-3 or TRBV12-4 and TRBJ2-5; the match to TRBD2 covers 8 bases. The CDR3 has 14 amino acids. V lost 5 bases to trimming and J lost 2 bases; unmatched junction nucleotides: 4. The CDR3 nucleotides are TGTGCCAGCAGTCAACTAGCGGTACAAGAGACCCAGTACTTC. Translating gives CASSQLAVQETQYF.

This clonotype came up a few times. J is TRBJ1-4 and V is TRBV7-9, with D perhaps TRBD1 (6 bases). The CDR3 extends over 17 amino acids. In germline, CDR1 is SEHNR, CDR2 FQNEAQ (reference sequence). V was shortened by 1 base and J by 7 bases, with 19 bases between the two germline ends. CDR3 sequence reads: CASSLERRGTRSEKLFF. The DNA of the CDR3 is TGTGCCAGCAGCTTAGAAAGAAGGGGGACGAGGAGTGAAAAACTGTTTTTT.

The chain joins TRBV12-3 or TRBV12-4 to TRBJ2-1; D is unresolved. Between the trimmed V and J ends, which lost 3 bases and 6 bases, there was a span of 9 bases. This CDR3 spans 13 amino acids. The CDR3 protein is CASSFPPSNEQFF. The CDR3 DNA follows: TGTGCCAGCAGTTTCCCCCCCTCCAATGAGCAGTTCTTC.

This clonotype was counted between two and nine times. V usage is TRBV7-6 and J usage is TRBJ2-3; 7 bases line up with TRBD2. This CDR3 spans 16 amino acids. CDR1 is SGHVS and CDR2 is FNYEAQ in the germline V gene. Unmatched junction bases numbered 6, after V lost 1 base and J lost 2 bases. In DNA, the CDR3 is TGTGCCAGCAGCTTAGAAGGCCGGGAGGTCACAGATACGCAGTATTTT. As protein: CASSLEGREVTDTQYF.

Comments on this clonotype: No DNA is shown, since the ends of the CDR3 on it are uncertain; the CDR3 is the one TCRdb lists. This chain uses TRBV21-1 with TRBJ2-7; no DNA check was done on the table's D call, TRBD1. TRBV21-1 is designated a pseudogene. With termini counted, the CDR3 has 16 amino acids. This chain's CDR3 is CASSKVGQGSSYEQYV.

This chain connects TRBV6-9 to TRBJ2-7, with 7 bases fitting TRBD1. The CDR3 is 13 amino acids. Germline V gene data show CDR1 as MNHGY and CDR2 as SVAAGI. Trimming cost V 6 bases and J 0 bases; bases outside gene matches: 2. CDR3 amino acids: CASRTGFSYEQYV. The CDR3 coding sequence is TGTGCCAGCAGGACAGGGTTCTCCTACGAGCAGTACGTC.

The CDR3 reads CASSAGGVDADTQYF. The CDR3 DNA sequence: TGTGCCAGCAGCGCTGGGGGAGTCGATGCAGATACGCAGTATTTT. This chain uses TRBV28 with TRBJ2-3, with D perhaps assigned TRBD1 or TRBD2 (5 bases each). V gave up 6 bases and J gave up 4 bases, with 17 bases separating them. Germline V gene sequence: CDR1 MDHEN, CDR2 SYDVKM. The CDR3 consists of 15 residues.

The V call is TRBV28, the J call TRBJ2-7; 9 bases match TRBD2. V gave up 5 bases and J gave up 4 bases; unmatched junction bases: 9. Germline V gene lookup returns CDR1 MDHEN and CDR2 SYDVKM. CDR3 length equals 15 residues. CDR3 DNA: TGTGCCAGCAGTACTCAGACTAGCGGTCCGTACGAGCAGTACTTC. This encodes CASSTQTSGPYEQYF.

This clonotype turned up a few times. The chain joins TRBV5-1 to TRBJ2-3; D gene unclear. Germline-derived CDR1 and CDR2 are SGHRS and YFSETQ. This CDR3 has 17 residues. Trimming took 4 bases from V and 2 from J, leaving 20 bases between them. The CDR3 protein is CASSASGFGLNTDTQYF. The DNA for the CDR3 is TGCGCCAGCAGCGCGAGTGGATTCGGGTTAAACACAGATACGCAGTATTTT. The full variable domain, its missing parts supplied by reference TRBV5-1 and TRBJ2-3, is KAGVTQTPRYLIKTRGQQVTLSCSPISGHRSVSWYQQTPGQGLQFLFEYFSETQRNKGNFPGRFSGRQFSNSRSEMNVSTLELGDSALYLCASSASGFGLNTDTQYFGPGTRLTVL.